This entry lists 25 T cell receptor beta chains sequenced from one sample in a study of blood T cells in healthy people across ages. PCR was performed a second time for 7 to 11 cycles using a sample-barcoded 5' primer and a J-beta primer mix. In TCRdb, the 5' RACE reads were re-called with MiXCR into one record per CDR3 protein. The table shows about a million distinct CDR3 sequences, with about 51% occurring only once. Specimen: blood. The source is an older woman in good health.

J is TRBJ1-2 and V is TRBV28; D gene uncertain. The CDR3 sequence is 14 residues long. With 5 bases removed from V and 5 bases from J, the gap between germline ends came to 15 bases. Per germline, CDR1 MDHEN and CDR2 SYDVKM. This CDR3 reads CASSTYLYNYGYTF. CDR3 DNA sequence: TGTGCCAGCAGTACCTACCTATACAATTATGGCTACACCTTC.

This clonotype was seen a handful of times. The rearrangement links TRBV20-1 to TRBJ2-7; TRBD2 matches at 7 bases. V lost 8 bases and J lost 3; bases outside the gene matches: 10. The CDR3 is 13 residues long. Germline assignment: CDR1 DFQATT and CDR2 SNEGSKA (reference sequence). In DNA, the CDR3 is TGCAGTCAAACCCCTAGCGGCTACTACGAGCAGTACTTC. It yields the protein CSQTPSGYYEQYF.

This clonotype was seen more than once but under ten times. CDR3 amino acids: CASGWRLRGYEQYF. In DNA form, the CDR3 reads TGTGCCAGTGGATGGCGGCTAAGGGGCTACGAGCAGTACTTC. The genes are TRBV28 and TRBJ2-7; a weak D match, TRBD1 (5 bases). V lost 9 bases and J 3 bases, leaving 18 bases between the germline ends. Per germline, CDR1 MDHEN and CDR2 SYDVKM. The CDR3 runs 14 residues.

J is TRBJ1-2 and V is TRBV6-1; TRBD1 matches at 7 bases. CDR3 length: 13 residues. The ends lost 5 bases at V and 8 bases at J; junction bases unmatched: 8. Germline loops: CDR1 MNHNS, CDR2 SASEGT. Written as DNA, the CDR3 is TGTGCCAGCAGTCCCGACAGGGTGGGAGGCTACACCTTC. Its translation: CASSPDRVGGYTF.

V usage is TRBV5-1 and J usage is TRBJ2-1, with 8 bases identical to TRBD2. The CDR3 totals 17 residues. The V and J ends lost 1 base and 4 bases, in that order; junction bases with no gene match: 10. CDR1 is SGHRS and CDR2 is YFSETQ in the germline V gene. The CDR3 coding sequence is TGCGCCAGCAGCTTGAGGGGCACCCTAGCGGGTTACAATGAGCAGTTCTTC. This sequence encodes CASSLRGTLAGYNEQFF. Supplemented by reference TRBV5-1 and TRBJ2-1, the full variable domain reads KAGVTQTPRYLIKTRGQQVTLSCSPISGHRSVSWYQQTPGQGLQFLFEYFSETQRNKGNFPGRFSGRQFSNSRSEMNVSTLELGDSALYLCASSLRGTLAGYNEQFFGPGTRLTVL.

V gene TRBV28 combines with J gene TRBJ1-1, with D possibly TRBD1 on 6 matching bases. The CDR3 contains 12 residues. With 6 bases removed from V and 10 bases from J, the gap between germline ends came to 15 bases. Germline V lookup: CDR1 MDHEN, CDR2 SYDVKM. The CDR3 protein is CASSLTGAVAFF. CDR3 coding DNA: TGTGCCAGCAGCCTAACGGGGGCCGTAGCTTTCTTT.

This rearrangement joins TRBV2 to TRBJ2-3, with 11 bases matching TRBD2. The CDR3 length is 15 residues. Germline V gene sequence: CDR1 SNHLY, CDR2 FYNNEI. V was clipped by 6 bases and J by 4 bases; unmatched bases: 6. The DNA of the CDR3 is TGTGCCAGCAGCATAGCGGGAGGGCTGGCAGATACGCAGTATTTT. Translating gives CASSIAGGLADTQYF.

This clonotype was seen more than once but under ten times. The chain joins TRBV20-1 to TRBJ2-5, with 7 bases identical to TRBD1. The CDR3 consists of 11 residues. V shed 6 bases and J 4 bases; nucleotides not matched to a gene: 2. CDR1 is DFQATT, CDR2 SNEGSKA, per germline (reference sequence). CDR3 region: CSARTGETQYF. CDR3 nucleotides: TGCAGTGCGCGGACAGGAGAGACCCAGTACTTC.

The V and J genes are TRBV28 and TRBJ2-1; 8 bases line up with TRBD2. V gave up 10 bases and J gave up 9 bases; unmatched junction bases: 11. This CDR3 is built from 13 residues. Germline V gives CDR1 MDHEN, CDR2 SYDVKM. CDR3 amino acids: CAITSLAGGEQFF. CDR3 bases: TGTGCCATCACGTCGTTGGCGGGAGGTGAGCAGTTCTTC.

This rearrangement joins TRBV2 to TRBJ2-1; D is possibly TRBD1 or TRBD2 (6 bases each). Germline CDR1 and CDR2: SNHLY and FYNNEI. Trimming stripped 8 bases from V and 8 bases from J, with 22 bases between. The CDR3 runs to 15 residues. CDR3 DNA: TGTGCCAGCTCGACCGCATCGACAGGCGGGGATGAGCAGTTCTTC. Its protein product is CASSTASTGGDEQFF.

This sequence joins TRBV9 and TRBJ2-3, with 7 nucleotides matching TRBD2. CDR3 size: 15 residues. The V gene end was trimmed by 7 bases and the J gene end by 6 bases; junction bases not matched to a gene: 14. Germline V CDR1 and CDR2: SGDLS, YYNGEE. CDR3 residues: CASQKEGGPGDTQYF. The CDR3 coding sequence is TGTGCCAGCCAAAAGGAGGGAGGGCCCGGCGATACGCAGTATTTT. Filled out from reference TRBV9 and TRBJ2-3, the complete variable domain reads DSGVTQTPKHLITATGQRVTLRCSPRSGDLSVYWYQQSLDQGLQFLIQYYNGEERAKGNILERFSAQQFPDLHSELNLSSLELGDSALYFCASQKEGGPGDTQYFGPGTRLTVL.

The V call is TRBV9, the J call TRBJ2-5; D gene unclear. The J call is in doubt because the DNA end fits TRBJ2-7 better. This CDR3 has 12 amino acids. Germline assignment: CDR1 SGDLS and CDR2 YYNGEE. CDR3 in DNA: TGTGCCAGCAGCGTAGACTCACTCGAGCAGTACTTC. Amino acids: CASSVDSLEQYF.

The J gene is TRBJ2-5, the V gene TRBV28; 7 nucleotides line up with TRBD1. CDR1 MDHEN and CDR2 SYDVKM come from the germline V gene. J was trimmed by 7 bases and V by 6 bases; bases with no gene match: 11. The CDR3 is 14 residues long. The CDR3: CASRRQGEGPTQYF. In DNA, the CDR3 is TGTGCCAGCAGACGACAGGGTGAGGGTCCGACCCAGTACTTC.

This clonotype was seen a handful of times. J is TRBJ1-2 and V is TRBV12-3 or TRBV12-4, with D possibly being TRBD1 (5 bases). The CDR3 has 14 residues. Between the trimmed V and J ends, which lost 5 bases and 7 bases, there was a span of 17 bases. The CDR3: CASSRGIRVVGYTF. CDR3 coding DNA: TGTGCCAGCAGTCGGGGGATCAGGGTGGTTGGCTACACCTTC.

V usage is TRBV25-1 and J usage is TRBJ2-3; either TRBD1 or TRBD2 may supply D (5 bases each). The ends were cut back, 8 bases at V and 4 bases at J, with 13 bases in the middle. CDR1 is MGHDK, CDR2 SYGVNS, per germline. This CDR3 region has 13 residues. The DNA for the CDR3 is TGTGCCAGCCTCCCGAGAGGGGCAGATACGCAGTATTTT. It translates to CASLPRGADTQYF.

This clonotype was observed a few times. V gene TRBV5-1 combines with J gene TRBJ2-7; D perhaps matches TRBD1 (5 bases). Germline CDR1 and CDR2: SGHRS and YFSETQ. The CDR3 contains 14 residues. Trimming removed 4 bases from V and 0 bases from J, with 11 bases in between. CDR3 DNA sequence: TGCGCCAGCAGCGTGGGGCTGAACTCCTACGAGCAGTACTTC. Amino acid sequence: CASSVGLNSYEQYF. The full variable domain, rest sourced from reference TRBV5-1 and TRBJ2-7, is KAGVTQTPRYLIKTRGQQVTLSCSPISGHRSVSWYQQTPGQGLQFLFEYFSETQRNKGNFPGRFSGRQFSNSRSEMNVSTLELGDSALYLCASSVGLNSYEQYFGPGTRLTVT.

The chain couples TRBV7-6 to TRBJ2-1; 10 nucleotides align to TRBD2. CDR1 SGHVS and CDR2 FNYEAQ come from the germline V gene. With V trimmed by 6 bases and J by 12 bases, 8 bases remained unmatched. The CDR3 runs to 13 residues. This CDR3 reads CASSLLAGDRQFF. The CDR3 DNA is TGTGCCAGCAGTTTGCTAGCGGGAGATCGGCAGTTCTTC.

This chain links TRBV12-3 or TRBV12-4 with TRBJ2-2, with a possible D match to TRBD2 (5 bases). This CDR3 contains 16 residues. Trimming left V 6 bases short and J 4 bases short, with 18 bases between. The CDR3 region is CASRTRLRPSTGELFF. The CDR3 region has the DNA TGTGCCAGCAGGACCAGACTACGTCCCTCCACCGGGGAGCTGTTTTTT.

The CDR3 here is CASSVRRQGTGELFF. In DNA, the CDR3 is TGTGCCAGCAGTGTACGAAGACAGGGCACCGGGGAGCTGTTTTTT. The chain uses TRBV2 and TRBJ2-2; the match to TRBD1 covers 7 bases. Germline V gene sequence: CDR1 SNHLY, CDR2 FYNNEI. This CDR3 is 15 amino acids long. V was pared by 4 bases and J by 4 bases, with 6 bases of the junction left unmatched.

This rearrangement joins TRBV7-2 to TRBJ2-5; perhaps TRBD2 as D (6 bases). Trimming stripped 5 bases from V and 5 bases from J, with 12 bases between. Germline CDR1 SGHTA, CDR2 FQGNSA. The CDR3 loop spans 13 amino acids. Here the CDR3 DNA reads TGTGCCAGCAGCAAAGCGGGCCTGGAGACCCAGTACTTC. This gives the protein CASSKAGLETQYF.

The CDR3 DNA sequence: TGTGCCAGCAGCTTAGAACCGAGGGGCTACACCTTC. This gives the protein CASSLEPRGYTF. The V call is TRBV7-2, the J call TRBJ1-2; D gene unclear. Per germline, CDR1 SGHTA and CDR2 FQGNSA. The V and J ends lost 1 base and 8 bases respectively, with 8 bases between them. This CDR3 has 12 amino acids.

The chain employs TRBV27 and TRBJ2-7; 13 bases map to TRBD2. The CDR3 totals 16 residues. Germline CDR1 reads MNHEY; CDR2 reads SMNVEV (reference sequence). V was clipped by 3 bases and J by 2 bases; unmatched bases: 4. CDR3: CASSFLGTSGTYEQYF. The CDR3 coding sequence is TGTGCCAGCAGTTTTTTGGGGACTAGCGGGACCTACGAGCAGTACTTC.

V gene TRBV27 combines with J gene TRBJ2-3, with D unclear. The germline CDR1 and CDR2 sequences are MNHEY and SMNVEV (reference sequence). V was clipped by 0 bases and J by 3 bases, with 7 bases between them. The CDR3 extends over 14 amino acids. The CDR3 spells CASSLSVGTDTQYF. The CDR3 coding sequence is TGTGCCAGCAGTTTATCGGTCGGAACAGATACGCAGTATTTT.

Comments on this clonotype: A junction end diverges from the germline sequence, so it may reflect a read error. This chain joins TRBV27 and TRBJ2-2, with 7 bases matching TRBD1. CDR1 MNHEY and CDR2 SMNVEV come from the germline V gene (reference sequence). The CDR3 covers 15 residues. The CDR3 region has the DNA TGTGCCAGCAGCTTATACAGGGGTTCCACCGGGGAGCTGTTTTTT. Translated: CASSLYRGSTGELFF.

As DNA, the CDR3 is TGTGCCAGCAGCCCTGGGACATGGGGCGACGAGCAGTACTTC. This sequence encodes CASSPGTWGDEQYF. This chain links TRBV4-2 with TRBJ2-7, with D possibly being TRBD1 (6 bases). The ends were cut back, 4 bases at V and 5 bases at J, with 15 bases in the middle. Germline CDR1 reads LGHNA; CDR2 reads YNFKEQ. The CDR3 loop spans 14 amino acids.